The 17 T cell receptor beta chains reported below all come from one sample, sequenced in a study of OX40 agonist ivuxolimab in advanced cancers. The table came from immunoSEQ multiplex PCR; TCRdb's copy has only in-frame clones and leaves some out. The sample has some 80,000 clones, approximately 91% seen once. Sequenced material: CD4+ or CD8+ T cells sorted from blood, taken in a trial of the OX40 agonist ivuxolimab. These receptors were obtained from an adult with an advanced solid tumor such as melanoma, head and neck, liver or kidney cancer.

V and J are TRBV6-5 and TRBJ2-5, with TRBD2 identical over 15 bases. Germline-derived CDR1 and CDR2 are MNHEY and SVGAGI. This CDR3 spans 15 amino acids. Germline trimming cut 6 bases from V and 4 bases from J; bases unmatched to any gene: 3. Here the CDR3 reads CASRRTSGRVETQYF. The CDR3 nucleotides read TGTGCCAGCAGGCGGACTAGCGGGAGGGTAGAGACCCAGTACTTC.

The gene calls are TRBV30 and TRBJ1-1; D is ambiguous. V was cut by 4 bases and J by 5 bases, with 26 bases left in between. The V gene's germline CDR1 is GTSNPN and CDR2 SVGIG (reference sequence). The CDR3 totals 17 residues. This CDR3 reads CAWTPLSSKWAGTEAFF. The CDR3 DNA reads as TGTGCCTGGACCCCTCTAAGTAGTAAGTGGGCTGGTACTGAAGCTTTCTTT.

Remarks on this clone: At one of its ends the junction is not consistent with the germline gene, which may arise from a read error. The identical CDR3 is also encoded by other nucleotide sequences in the sample. The chain has TRBV7-7 and TRBJ2-1; tentative D call: TRBD1 (5 bases). This CDR3 has 13 residues. The germline V gene has CDR1 SSHAT and CDR2 FNYEAQ (reference sequence). The CDR3 is CASSLDSYNEQFF. The DNA of the CDR3 is TGTGCTAGCAGCTTAGACAGCTACAATGAGCAGTTCTTC.

The chain combines TRBV9 with TRBJ1-3, with D maybe TRBD1 (6 bases). The germline V gene has CDR1 SGDLS and CDR2 YYNGEE. The CDR3 is made up of 15 amino acids. V was cut by 5 bases and J by 2 bases, with 14 bases left in between. CDR3 nucleotides: TGTGCCAGCAGGCCAGGGGTGGCTGCTGGAAACACCATATATTTT. Protein sequence: CASRPGVAAGNTIYF. Full variable domain (outside the CDR3, taken from reference TRBV9 and TRBJ1-3): DSGVTQTPKHLITATGQRVTLRCSPRSGDLSVYWYQQSLDQGLQFLIQYYNGEERAKGNILERFSAQQFPDLHSELNLSSLELGDSALYFCASRPGVAAGNTIYFGEGSWLTVV.

The CDR3 protein is CASSPQTGSLYGYTF. In DNA form, the CDR3 reads TGTGCCAGCAGCCCCCAGACAGGGAGCCTCTATGGCTACACCTTC. The chain links TRBV7-2 to TRBJ1-2, with 7 bases that match TRBD1. From germline, CDR1 is SGHTA and CDR2 FQGNSA. CDR3 size: 15 residues. J lost 4 bases, V lost 5 bases, and 10 bases had no gene match.

V and J are TRBV6-1 and TRBJ2-3; D may be TRBD1 (6 bases). Between the trimmed V and J ends, which lost 8 bases and 2 bases, there was a span of 14 bases. Germline V CDR1 and CDR2: MNHNS, SASEGT. The CDR3 is made up of 14 amino acids. The CDR3 loop is CASLPGHLTDTQYF. The CDR3 DNA reads as TGTGCCAGCCTACCGGGACATCTCACAGATACGCAGTATTTT.

This rearrangement joins TRBV2 to TRBJ2-5, with 8 bases lining up with TRBD2. V shed 8 bases and J 2 bases; nucleotides not matched to a gene: 13. Germline V gene sequence: CDR1 SNHLY, CDR2 FYNNEI. The CDR3 is 16 amino acids. The CDR3 loop is CASRRGSGGGQETQYF. DNA of the CDR3: TGTGCCAGCCGCCGAGGGAGCGGGGGCGGTCAAGAGACCCAGTACTTC.

The rearrangement joins TRBV25-1 to TRBJ2-7; TRBD2 agrees at 13 bases. The CDR3 extends over 17 amino acids. Unmatched junction bases numbered 10, after V lost 4 bases and J lost 4 bases. Germline CDR1 reads MGHDK; CDR2 reads SYGVNS. CDR3 amino acids: CASSGGGLAGVGYEQYF. In DNA, the CDR3 is TGTGCCAGCAGTGGAGGAGGACTAGCGGGAGTGGGGTACGAGCAGTACTTC.

This rearrangement joins TRBV7-8 to TRBJ2-3, with D unclear. This CDR3 is 12 amino acids long. The V and J ends lost 6 bases and 6 bases respectively, with 10 bases between them. The germline CDR1 and CDR2 sequences are SGHVS and FQNEAQ. CDR3 sequence (DNA): TGTGCCAGCAGTCTTAGATCGGATACGCAGTATTTT. It encodes CASSLRSDTQYF.

The chain recombines TRBV5-6 with TRBJ1-5; D gene uncertain. The ends were cut back, 1 base at V and 6 bases at J, with 11 bases in the middle. The CDR3 contains 14 residues. CDR1 is SGHDT and CDR2 is YYEEEE in the germline V gene. CDR3: CASSLPGYGQPQHF. The DNA of the CDR3 is TGTGCCAGCAGCTTGCCTGGGTACGGTCAGCCCCAGCATTTT.

The J gene is TRBJ2-5, the V gene TRBV7-2; TRBD1 might be the D (6 bases). The CDR3 consists of 15 residues. The V and J ends lost 2 bases and 5 bases respectively, with 15 bases between them. Germline CDR1 reads SGHTA; CDR2 reads FQGNSA. The CDR3: CASSLRGSEGETQYF. The CDR3 region has the DNA TGTGCCAGCAGCTTAAGGGGGAGTGAAGGGGAGACCCAGTACTTC.

The chain recombines TRBV7-2 with TRBJ2-7; TRBD2 agrees at 7 bases. The CDR3 is 15 residues long. V lost 1 base and J lost 5; bases outside the gene matches: 8. Per germline, CDR1 SGHTA and CDR2 FQGNSA. The CDR3 loop reads CASSLGGRAWDEQYF. The CDR3 region has the DNA TGTGCCAGCAGCTTAGGAGGGAGGGCCTGGGACGAGCAGTACTTC.

This clone was recorded only once. The V and J genes are TRBV18 and TRBJ1-3; 7 bases are a match to TRBD1. The CDR3 totals 15 residues. CDR1 KGHSH and CDR2 LQKENI come from the germline V gene. Losses at the gene ends were 6 bases for V and 4 bases for J; bases not matched to a gene: 9. The CDR3 region is CASSQGQAQGNTIYF. CDR3 coding DNA: TGTGCCAGCTCCCAAGGACAGGCCCAGGGAAACACCATATATTTT.

The CDR3 region has the DNA TGTGCCAGCAGCCTACCCGGTCGGGGGGGTACGCAGTATTTT. It encodes CASSLPGRGGTQYF. The chain has TRBV7-2 and TRBJ2-3, with 8 bases that match TRBD2. Germline V gives CDR1 SGHTA, CDR2 FQGNSA. The CDR3 totals 14 residues. Trimming took 5 bases from V and 8 from J; bases not matched to a gene: 9.

This clone occurred once. The chain is built from TRBV2 and TRBJ2-7; 8 bases map to TRBD1. Per the germline V gene, CDR1 is SNHLY and CDR2 is FYNNEI. This CDR3 spans 14 amino acids. With V trimmed by 5 bases and J by 0 bases, 3 bases remained unmatched. CDR3 region: CASSRDRSSYEQYF. CDR3 in DNA: TGTGCCAGCAGTCGGGACAGGAGCTCCTACGAGCAGTACTTC.

The chain carries TRBV6-6 and TRBJ2-5, with 9 positions matching TRBD1. In germline, CDR1 is MNHNY, CDR2 SVGAGI (reference sequence). The CDR3 sequence is 15 residues long. Trimming cost V 5 bases and J 3 bases; bases outside gene matches: 7. CDR3 amino acids: CASSTLDRGEETQYF. The CDR3 bases are TGTGCCAGCAGTACTTTGGACAGGGGCGAAGAGACCCAGTACTTC.

The chain couples TRBV7-9 to TRBJ1-2, with D perhaps TRBD1 (6 bases). The V end lost 11 bases, the J end lost 4 bases, and 29 bases lay between the germline ends. CDR1 and CDR2 from the germline V gene are SEHNR and FQNEAQ (reference sequence). The CDR3 is 17 residues long. DNA of the CDR3: TGTGCCCACTCCCGGGGAGGGGGTTATTTTAGTTGCTATGGCTACACCTTC. Protein sequence: CAHSRGGGYFSCYGYTF.